The 8 T cell receptor beta chains given below trace back to one sample, sequenced in a study of T cells after yellow fever vaccination. TCRdb re-called the 5' RACE reads through MiXCR, storing one row per CDR3 protein. This table has hundreds of thousands of distinct CDR3 sequences, roughly a sixth appearing once. Sequenced material: PBMCs, taken 4 to 6 days after the first yellow fever vaccination. The receptors shown here come from a young man who received the YFV17D yellow fever vaccine.

This clonotype was counted a few times. The V call is TRBV28, the J call TRBJ1-2; a possible D gene is TRBD1 (5 bases). Trimming cost V 1 base and J 6 bases, with 12 bases left between them. Germline CDR1 reads MDHEN; CDR2 reads SYDVKM. The CDR3 spans 14 residues. CDR3 in DNA: TGTGCCAGCAGTTTATTAGGCAGGGCCCATGGCTACACCTTC. It is translated as CASSLLGRAHGYTF.

The V gene is TRBV30, the J gene TRBJ1-5; D remains ambiguous. V dropped 5 bases and J dropped 3 bases, with 11 bases sitting between them. CDR1 GTSNPN and CDR2 SVGIG come from the germline V gene (reference sequence). The CDR3 totals 13 residues. CDR3 coding DNA: TGTGCCTGGGGCCACAGAGACAATCAGCCCCAGCATTTT. Protein: CAWGHRDNQPQHF.

V usage is TRBV29-1 and J usage is TRBJ2-3; 9 nucleotides line up with TRBD1. The CDR3 runs 15 residues. Germline CDR1 and CDR2: SQVTM and ANQGSEA. The V segment lost 6 bases and the J segment 4 bases; nucleotides outside the gene matches: 11. CDR3 DNA: TGCAGCGTCGCAAGAACAGGGGGCGCGGCAGATACGCAGTATTTT. Amino acid sequence: CSVARTGGAADTQYF.

The V call is TRBV7-2, the J call TRBJ1-5; D is undetermined. Germline loops: CDR1 SGHTA, CDR2 FQGNSA. CDR3 length equals 13 residues. V lost 5 bases to trimming and J lost 7 bases, with 12 bases between them. The CDR3 nucleotides are TGTGCCAGCAGCCTAACAGAGGGACAGCCCCAGCATTTT. Amino acids: CASSLTEGQPQHF.

This clonotype was detected only a few times. The chain uses TRBV4-1 and TRBJ1-6; 11 bases line up with TRBD1. CDR3 size: 17 residues. Trimming removed 4 bases from V and 7 bases from J; junction bases left unmatched: 9. Germline CDR1 and CDR2: MGHRA and YSYEKL. This chain's CDR3 is CASSPPDRGRLNSPLHF. CDR3 nucleotide sequence: TGCGCCAGCAGCCCTCCGGACAGGGGGCGGCTAAATTCACCCCTCCACTTT.

The rearrangement joins TRBV11-2 to TRBJ2-6; D is uncertain. The CDR3 is 19 amino acids. Germline values: CDR1 SGHAT, CDR2 FQNNGV. Between the trimmed V and J ends, which lost 3 bases and 0 bases, there was a span of 18 bases. The CDR3 protein is CASSFLGWASDSGANVLTF. For the CDR3, the DNA is TGTGCCAGCAGCTTTCTCGGGTGGGCGAGCGACTCTGGGGCCAACGTCCTGACTTTC. The full variable domain, its missing parts supplied by reference TRBV11-2 and TRBJ2-6, is EAGVAQSPRYKIIEKRQSVAFWCNPISGHATLYWYQQILGQGPKLLIQFQNNGVVDDSQLPKDRFSAERLKGVDSTLKIQPAKLEDSAVYLCASSFLGWASDSGANVLTFGAGSRLTVL.

In its sample, this clonotype was seen a few times. The gene calls are TRBV9 and TRBJ1-3; 8 bases map to TRBD1. Germline loops: CDR1 SGDLS, CDR2 YYNGEE. The CDR3 sequence is 15 residues long. The junction had 5 bases not matched to a gene; V was cut back by 4 bases and J by 2 bases. CDR3 loop: CASSFGQGAGNTIYF. Written as DNA, the CDR3 is TGTGCCAGCAGCTTCGGACAGGGAGCTGGAAACACCATATATTTT.

This clonotype has a handful of counts. This chain joins TRBV5-5 and TRBJ1-6; a possible D gene is TRBD1 (6 bases). CDR1 and CDR2 (germline): SGHKS, YYEKEE (reference sequence). V lost 1 base and J lost 0, with 11 bases in between. The CDR3 sequence is 17 residues long. The CDR3 here is CASSLYRVSSYNSPLHF. The CDR3 DNA is TGTGCCAGCAGCTTGTACAGGGTTAGCTCCTATAATTCACCCCTCCACTTT.